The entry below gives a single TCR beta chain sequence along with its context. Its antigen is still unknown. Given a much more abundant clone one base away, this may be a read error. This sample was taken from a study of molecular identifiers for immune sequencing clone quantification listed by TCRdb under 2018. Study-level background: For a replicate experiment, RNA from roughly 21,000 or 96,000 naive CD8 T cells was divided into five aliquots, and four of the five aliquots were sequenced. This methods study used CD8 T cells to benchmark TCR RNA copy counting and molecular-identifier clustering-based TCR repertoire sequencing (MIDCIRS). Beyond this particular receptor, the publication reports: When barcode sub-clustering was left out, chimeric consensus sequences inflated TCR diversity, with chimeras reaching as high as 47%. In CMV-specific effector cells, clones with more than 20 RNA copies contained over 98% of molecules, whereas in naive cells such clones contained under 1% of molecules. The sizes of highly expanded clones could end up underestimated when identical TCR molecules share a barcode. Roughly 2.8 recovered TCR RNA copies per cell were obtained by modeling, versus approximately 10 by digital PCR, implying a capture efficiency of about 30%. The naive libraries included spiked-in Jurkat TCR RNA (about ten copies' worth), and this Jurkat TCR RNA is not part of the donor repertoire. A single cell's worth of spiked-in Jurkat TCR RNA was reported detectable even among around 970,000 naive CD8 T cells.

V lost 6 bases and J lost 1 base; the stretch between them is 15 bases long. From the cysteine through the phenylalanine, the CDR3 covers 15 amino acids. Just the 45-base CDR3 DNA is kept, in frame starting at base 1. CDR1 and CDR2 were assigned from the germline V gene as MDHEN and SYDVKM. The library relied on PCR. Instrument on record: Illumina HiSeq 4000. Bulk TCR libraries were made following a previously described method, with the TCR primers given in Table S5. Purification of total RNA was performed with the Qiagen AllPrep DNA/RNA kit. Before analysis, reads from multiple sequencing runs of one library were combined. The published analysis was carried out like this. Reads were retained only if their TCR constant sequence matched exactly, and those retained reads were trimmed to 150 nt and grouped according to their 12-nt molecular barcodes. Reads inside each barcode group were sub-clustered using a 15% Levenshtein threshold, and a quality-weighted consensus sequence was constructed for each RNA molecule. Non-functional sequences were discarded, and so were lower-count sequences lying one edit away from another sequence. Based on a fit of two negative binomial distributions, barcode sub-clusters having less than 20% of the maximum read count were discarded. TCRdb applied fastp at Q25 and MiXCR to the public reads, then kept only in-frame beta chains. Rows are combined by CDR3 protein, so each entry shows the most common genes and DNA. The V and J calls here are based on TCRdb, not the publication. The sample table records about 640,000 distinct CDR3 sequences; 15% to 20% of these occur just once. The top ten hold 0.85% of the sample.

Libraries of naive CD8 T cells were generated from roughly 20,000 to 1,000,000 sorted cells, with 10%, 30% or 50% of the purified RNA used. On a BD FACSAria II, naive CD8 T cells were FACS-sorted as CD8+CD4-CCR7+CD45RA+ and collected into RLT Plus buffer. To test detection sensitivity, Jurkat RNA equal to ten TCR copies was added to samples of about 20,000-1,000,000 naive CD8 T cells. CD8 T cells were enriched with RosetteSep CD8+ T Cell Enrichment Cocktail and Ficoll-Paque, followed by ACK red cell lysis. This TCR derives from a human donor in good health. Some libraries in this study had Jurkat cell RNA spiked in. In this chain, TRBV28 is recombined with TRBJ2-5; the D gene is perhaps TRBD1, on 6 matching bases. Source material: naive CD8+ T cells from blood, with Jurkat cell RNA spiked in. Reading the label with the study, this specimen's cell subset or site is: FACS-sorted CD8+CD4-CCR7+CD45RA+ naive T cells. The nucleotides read TGTGCCAGCAGCCGATTCCAGGGGCTCCAAGAGACCCAGTACTTC. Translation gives CASSRFQGLQETQYF.